The 7 T cell receptor beta chains below were found in one sample sequenced in a study of blood T cell repertoires in COVID-19. Profiled with immunoSEQ multiplex PCR; TCRdb holds only in-frame clones, not every one. The table records more than 200,000 clones, more than 70% of them present only once. Sequenced input: peripheral blood. The receptor source for this set is a woman aged 50 to 60 with acute or convalescent COVID-19.

The V gene is TRBV19, the J gene TRBJ1-5; 8 bases match TRBD1. Germline V gene lookup returns CDR1 LNHDA and CDR2 SQIVND (reference sequence). With 4 bases clipped from V and 0 bases from J, the junction kept 11 bases outside the gene matches. The CDR3 has 18 amino acids. CDR3 sequence reads: CASSRDPGQAYSNQPQHF. CDR3 nucleotide sequence: TGTGCCAGTAGTAGGGATCCGGGACAGGCCTATAGCAATCAGCCCCAGCATTTT.

CDR3 residues: CASSSRQGRNEQFF. For the CDR3, the DNA is TGTGCCAGCAGTTCACGACAGGGGAGAAATGAGCAGTTCTTC. V usage is TRBV27 and J usage is TRBJ2-1; 8 bases are a match to TRBD1. CDR3 length: 14 amino acids. CDR1 and CDR2 from the germline V gene are MNHEY and SMNVEV (reference sequence). Losses at the gene ends were 4 bases for V and 7 bases for J; bases not matched to a gene: 6.

The gene calls are TRBV20-1 and TRBJ2-1; no reliable D call. Deletions cut 3 bases from V and 3 bases from J, with 12 bases between. Germline V gene data show CDR1 as DFQATT and CDR2 as SNEGSKA (reference sequence). The length of the CDR3 is 14 residues. CDR3 amino acids: CSASIPFSYNEQFF. The CDR3 coding sequence is TGCAGTGCTAGTATCCCCTTTAGCTACAATGAGCAGTTCTTC.

J is TRBJ2-1 and V is TRBV24-1; 7 nucleotides agree with TRBD2. Germline V gene data show CDR1 as KGHDR and CDR2 as SFDVKD. This CDR3 is built from 16 residues. Trimming cost V 2 bases and J 3 bases; bases outside gene matches: 6. CDR3 in amino acids: CATSDYGRTGYNEQFF. DNA for the CDR3: TGTGCCACCAGTGATTACGGGAGGACGGGCTACAATGAGCAGTTCTTC.

The chain employs TRBV5-1 and TRBJ2-1, with TRBD1 identical over 7 bases. The germline gives CDR1 SGHRS, CDR2 YFSETQ. The CDR3 contains 14 residues. V lost 0 bases to trimming and J lost 7 bases; unmatched junction nucleotides: 4. The CDR3 region is CASSLAQGFNEQFF. DNA of the CDR3: TGCGCCAGCAGCTTGGCACAGGGGTTTAATGAGCAGTTCTTC.

In this sample, this clone turned up a few times. The V call is TRBV2, the J call TRBJ1-2; D perhaps matches TRBD1 (5 bases). With 3 bases removed from V and 1 base from J, the gap between germline ends came to 21 bases. The CDR3 has 18 residues. Germline CDR1 and CDR2: SNHLY and FYNNEI. The CDR3 here is CASSDDRTIWTINYGYTF. Here the CDR3 DNA reads TGTGCCAGCAGTGACGATAGGACAATCTGGACCATTAACTATGGCTACACCTTC.

The chain employs TRBV11-2 and TRBJ2-2; the match to TRBD2 covers 11 bases. The CDR3 extends over 19 amino acids. The V and J ends lost 0 bases and 1 base, in that order; junction bases with no gene match: 7. Per the germline V gene, CDR1 is SGHAT and CDR2 is FQNNGV. CDR3 in amino acids: CASSLEALTSGVNTGELFF. Here the CDR3 DNA reads TGTGCCAGCAGCTTAGAGGCCTTGACTAGCGGGGTGAACACCGGGGAGCTGTTTTTT.